What follows describes a single T cell receptor beta chain. The antigen remains unidentified. These data originate in a study of early stage breast cancer tumors. The overall study: Most invasive tumors, about 75% of the 16, were ER+/PR+/HER2-. Seven to nine ER+/PR+/HER2- tumors were invasive ductal; a few were invasive lobular. Each sample averaged about 9.4-fold read coverage.

The protocol was immunoSEQ multiplex PCR, while the TCRdb copy is restricted to in-frame clones and leaves out a portion. The sample carries 69,000 or so clones, more than 70% recorded once. Study-wide results and limits: Compared with adjacent normal breast tissue, tumors showed roughly 2.5-fold greater T cell density and higher clonality.

Germline CDR1 is MNHEY and CDR2 is SMNVEV (reference sequence). Trimming pared 3 bases from V and 0 bases from J, leaving 12 bases between. The CDR3 length is 15 residues. The source is a person aged 40 to 49 with breast cancer. The chain has TRBV27 and TRBJ2-7; the D is unclear. The source material was blood. As DNA, the CDR3 is TGTGCCAGCAGTTTTACCAGCGCTAGCTCCTACGAGCAGTACTTC. Translated, it gives CASSFTSASSYEQYF.